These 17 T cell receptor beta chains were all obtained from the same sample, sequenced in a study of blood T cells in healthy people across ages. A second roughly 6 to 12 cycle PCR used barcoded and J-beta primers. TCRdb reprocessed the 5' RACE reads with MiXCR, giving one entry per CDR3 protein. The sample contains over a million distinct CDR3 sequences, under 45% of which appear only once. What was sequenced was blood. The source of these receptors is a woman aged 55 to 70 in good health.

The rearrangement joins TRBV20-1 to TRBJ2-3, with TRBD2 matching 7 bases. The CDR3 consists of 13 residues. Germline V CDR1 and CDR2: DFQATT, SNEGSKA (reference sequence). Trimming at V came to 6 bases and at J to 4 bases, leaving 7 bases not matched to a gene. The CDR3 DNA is TGCAGTGCGAGTAGCGGGTCTGCAGATACGCAGTATTTT. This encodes CSASSGSADTQYF.

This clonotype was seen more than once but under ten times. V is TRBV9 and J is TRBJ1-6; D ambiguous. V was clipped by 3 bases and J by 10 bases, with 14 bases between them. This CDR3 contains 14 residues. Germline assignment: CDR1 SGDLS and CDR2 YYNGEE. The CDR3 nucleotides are TGTGCCAGCAGCGACGAGGCGGGCAGGTCACCCCTCCACTTT. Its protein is CASSDEAGRSPLHF.

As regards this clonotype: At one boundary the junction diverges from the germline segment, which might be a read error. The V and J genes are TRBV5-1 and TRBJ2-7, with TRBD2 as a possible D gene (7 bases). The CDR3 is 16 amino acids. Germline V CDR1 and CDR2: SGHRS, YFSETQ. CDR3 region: CASSDGRGRGIYGQYF. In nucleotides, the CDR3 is TGCGCCAGCTCCGACGGGCGTGGGAGGGGGATCTACGGGCAGTACTTC. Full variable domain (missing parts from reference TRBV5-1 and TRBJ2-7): KAGVTQTPRYLIKTRGQQVTLSCSPISGHRSVSWYQQTPGQGLQFLFEYFSETQRNKGNFPGRFSGRQFSNSRSEMNVSTLELGDSALYLCASSDGRGRGIYGQYFGPGTRLTVT.

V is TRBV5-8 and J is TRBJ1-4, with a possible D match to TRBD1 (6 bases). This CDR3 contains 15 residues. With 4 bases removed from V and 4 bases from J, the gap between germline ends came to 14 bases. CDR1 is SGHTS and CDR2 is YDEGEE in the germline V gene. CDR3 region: CASSPVQGRNEKLFF. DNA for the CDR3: TGTGCCAGCAGCCCTGTACAGGGACGTAATGAAAAACTGTTTTTT.

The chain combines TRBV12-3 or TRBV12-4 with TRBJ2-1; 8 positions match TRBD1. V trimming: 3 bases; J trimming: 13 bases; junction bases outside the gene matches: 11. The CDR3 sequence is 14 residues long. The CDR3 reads CASSFVGQAETQFF. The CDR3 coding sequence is TGTGCCAGCAGTTTTGTGGGACAGGCCGAGACCCAGTTCTTC.

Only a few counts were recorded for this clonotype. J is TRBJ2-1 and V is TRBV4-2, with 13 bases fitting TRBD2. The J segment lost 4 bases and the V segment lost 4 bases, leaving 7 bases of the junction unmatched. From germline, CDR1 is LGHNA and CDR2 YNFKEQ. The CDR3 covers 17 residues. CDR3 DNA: TGTGCCAGCAGCCCGAGACTAGCGGGAGGCCCTTACAATGAGCAGTTCTTC. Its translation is CASSPRLAGGPYNEQFF.

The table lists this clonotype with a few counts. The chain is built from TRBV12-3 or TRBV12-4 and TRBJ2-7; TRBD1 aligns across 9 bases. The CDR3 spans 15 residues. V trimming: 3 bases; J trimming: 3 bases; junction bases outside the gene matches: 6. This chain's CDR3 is CASSFLGQGVYEQYF. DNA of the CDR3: TGTGCCAGCAGTTTTTTGGGACAGGGCGTCTACGAGCAGTACTTC.

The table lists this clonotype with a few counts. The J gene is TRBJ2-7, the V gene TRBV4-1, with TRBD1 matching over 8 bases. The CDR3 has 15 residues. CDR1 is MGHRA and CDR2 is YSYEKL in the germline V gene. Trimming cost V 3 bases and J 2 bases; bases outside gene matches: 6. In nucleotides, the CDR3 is TGCGCCAGCAGCCACGGACAGGGACCGACCTACGAGCAGTACTTC. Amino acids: CASSHGQGPTYEQYF.

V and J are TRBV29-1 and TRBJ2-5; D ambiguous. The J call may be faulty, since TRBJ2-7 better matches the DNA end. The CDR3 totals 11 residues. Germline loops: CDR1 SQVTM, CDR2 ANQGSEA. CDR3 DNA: TGCAGCGCCGTGGACCCCGGCGAGCAGTACTTC. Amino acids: CSAVDPGEQYF.

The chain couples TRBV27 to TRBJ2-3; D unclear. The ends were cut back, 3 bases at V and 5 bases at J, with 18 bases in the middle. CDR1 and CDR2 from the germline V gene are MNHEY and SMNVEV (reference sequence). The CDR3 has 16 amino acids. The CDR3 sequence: CASSFNHGRSLDTQYF. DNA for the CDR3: TGTGCCAGCAGTTTCAACCATGGAAGATCACTAGATACGCAGTATTTT.

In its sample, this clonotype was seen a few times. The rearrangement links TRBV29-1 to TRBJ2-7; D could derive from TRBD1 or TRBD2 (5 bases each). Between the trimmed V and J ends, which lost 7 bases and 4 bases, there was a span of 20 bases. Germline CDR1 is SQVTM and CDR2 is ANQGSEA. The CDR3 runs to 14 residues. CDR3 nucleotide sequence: TGCAGCGCGGTGGGAGCCCGGGACCGATACGAGCAGTACTTC. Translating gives CSAVGARDRYEQYF.

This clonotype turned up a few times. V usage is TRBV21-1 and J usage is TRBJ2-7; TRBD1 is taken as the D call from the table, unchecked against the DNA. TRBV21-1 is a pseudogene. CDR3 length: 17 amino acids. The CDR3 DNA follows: TGTGCCAGCAGCAATGGGGTCGGACGGACAATTCCCTACGAGCAGTACTTC. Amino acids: CASSNGVGRTIPYEQYF.

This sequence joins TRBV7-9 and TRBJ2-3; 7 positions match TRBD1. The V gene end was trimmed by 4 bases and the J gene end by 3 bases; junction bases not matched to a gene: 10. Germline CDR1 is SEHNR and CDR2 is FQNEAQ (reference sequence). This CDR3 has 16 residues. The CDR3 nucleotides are TGTGCCAGCAGCTCCGCCACAGGGGTTGCTACAGATACGCAGTATTTT. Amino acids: CASSSATGVATDTQYF.

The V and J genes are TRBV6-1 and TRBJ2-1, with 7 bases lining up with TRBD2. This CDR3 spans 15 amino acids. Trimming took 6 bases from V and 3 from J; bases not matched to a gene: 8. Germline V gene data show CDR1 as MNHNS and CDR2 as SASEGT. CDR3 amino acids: CASRARRESYNEQFF. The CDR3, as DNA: TGTGCCAGCAGGGCCCGGCGGGAGAGCTACAATGAGCAGTTCTTC.

CDR3 residues: CASSPIQGVAHTEAFF. Written as DNA, the CDR3 is TGTGCCAGCTCACCGATACAAGGTGTTGCACACACTGAAGCTTTCTTT. This chain uses TRBV18 with TRBJ1-1; no definite D call. From germline, CDR1 is KGHSH and CDR2 LQKENI. The V and J ends lost 3 bases and 3 bases respectively, with 17 bases between them. The CDR3 length is 16 residues. The full variable domain, rest sourced from reference TRBV18 and TRBJ1-1, is NAGVMQNPRHLVRRRGQEARLRCSPMKGHSHVYWYRQLPEEGLKFMVYLQKENIIDESGMPKERFSAEFPKEGPSILRIQQVVRGDSAAYFCASSPIQGVAHTEAFFGQGTRLTVV.

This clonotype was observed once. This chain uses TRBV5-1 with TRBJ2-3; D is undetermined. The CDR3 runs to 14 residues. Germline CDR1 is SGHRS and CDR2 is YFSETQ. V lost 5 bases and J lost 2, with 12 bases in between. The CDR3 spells CASSRYENTDTQYF. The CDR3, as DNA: TGCGCCAGCAGTCGGTATGAGAACACAGATACGCAGTATTTT.

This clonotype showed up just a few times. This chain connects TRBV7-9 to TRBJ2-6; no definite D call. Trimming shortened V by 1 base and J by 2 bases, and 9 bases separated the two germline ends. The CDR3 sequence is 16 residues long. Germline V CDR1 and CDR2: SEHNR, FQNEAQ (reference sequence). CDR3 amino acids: CASSLDTVAGANVLTF. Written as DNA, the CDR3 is TGTGCCAGCAGCTTAGATACAGTGGCTGGGGCCAACGTCCTGACTTTC.